These T cell receptor beta chains were read from a single sample in a study of shared clonotypes between healthy human individuals. Clones were sequenced by immunoSEQ multiplex PCR, and TCRdb holds only the in-frame ones, with some missing. Of some 2 million clones in the sample, approximately 94% were seen once. Sequencing was performed on naive CD8+ T cells sorted from blood. Source of these receptors: a man aged 18 to 30 in good health. CDR3s leave out the opening cysteine and the closing phenylalanine or tryptophan. The size entry is marked missing in some rows and otherwise reads once, few, many or a size class.

clone_size | v_call | cdr3_aa
- | TRBV7-9 | ASSPRLAVYNEQF
once | TRBV7-8 | ASSVGVGVGTEAF
- | TRBV15 | ATSNRLLANEQF
- | TRBV13 | ASSPRGGYYGYT
- | TRBV25-1 | ASGASGYGNEQF
- | TRBV6-5 | ASSSWDRDGYT
- | TRBV21-1 | ASSLHGVYSPLH
- | TRBV7-3 | ASSPALTWRYVTSVTTYEQY
- | TRBV9 | ASSPGEASTDTQY
- | TRBV6-5 | ASSLDRPTDTQY
- | TRBV7-8 | AQGPTGTGELF
- | TRBV27 | ASTPRGGEPEQY
- | TRBV7-9 | ASSLEDRDTEAF
- | TRBV5-5 | ASSRGRFGYEQY
few | TRBV30 | AYSNYNEQF
- | TRBV5-6 | ASSLWGAGPGNQPQH
- | TRBV7-9 | ASSIPTLREGGTEAF
- | TRBV11-2 | ASSFLGTEAF
- | TRBV27 | ASRVQTSGEQF
- | TRBV27 | ASRIYNEQF